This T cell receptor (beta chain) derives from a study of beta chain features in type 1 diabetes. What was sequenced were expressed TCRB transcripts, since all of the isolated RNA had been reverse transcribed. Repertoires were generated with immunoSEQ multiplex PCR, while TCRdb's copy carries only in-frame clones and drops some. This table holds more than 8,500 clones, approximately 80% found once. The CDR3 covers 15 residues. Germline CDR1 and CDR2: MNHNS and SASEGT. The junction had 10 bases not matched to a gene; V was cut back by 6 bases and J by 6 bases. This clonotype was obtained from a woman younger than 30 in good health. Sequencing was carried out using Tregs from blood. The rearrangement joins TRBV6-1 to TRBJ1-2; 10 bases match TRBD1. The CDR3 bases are TGTGCCAGCAGCCTAGACAGGGGGCGAGCTGATGGCTACACCTTC. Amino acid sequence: CASSLDRGRADGYTF.